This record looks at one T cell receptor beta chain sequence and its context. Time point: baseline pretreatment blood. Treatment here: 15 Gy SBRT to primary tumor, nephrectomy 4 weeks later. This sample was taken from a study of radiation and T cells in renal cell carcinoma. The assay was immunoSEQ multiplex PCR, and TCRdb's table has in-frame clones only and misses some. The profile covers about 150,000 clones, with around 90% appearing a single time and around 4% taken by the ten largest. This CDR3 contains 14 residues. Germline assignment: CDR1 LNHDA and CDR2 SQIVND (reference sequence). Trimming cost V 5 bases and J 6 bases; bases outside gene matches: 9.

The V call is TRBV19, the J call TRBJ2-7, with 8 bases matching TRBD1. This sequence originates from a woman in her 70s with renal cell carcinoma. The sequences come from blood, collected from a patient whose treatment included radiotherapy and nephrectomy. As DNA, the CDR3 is TGTGCCAGTAGTCTTCAGGGGGCTCGGGGCGAGCAGTACTTC. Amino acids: CASSLQGARGEQYF.